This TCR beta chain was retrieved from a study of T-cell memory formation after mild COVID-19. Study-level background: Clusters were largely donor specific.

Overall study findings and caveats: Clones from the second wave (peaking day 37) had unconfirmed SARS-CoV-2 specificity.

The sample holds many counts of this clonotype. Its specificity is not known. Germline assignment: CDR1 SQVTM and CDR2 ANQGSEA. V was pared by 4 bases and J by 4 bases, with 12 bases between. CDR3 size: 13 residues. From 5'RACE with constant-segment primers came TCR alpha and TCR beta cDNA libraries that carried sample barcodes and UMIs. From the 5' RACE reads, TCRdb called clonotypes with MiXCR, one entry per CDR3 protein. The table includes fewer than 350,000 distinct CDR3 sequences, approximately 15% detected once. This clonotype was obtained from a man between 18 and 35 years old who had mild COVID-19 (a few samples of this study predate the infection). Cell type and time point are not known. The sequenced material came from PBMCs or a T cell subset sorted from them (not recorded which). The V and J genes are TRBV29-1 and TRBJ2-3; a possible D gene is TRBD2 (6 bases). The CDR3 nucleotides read TGCAGCGTTGTGGGCTGGGAGGCAGATACGCAGTATTTT. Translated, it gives CSVVGWEADTQYF.